A single sample gave rise to the 16 T cell receptor beta chains below, sequenced in a study of HIV-infected patients and healthy controls. No cell fractionation was done, so the repertoire covers all unsorted peripheral blood T cells. About 450 ng RNA was reverse transcribed with alpha and beta constant-region primers. Separate chain-specific third strand synthesis with multiplexing indices produced the alpha and beta libraries. From the 5' RACE reads, TCRdb called clonotypes with MiXCR, one entry per CDR3 protein. The data show tens of thousands of distinct CDR3 sequences, with under 9% seen just once and under 5% held by the top ten. Source material: blood. The source of these receptors is an adult in good health.

This clonotype was recorded many times. The chain combines TRBV7-9 with TRBJ1-1; weak D call: TRBD1 (6 bases). The length of the CDR3 is 12 residues. Germline V CDR1 and CDR2: SEHNR, FQNEAQ (reference sequence). V dropped 4 bases and J dropped 5 bases, with 8 bases sitting between them. In DNA, the CDR3 is TGTGCCAGCAGCTCAGGGGTGACTGAAGCTTTCTTT. Its translation: CASSSGVTEAFF.

There are many counts of this clonotype. This chain uses TRBV5-6 with TRBJ1-1; the D is unclear. V was shortened by 1 base and J by 4 bases, with 14 bases between the two germline ends. This CDR3 region has 15 residues. Germline-derived CDR1 and CDR2 are SGHDT and YYEEEE. The CDR3 DNA sequence: TGTGCCAGCAGCTTGAGGTCTGAAGAGGGCACTGAAGCTTTCTTT. Its translation is CASSLRSEEGTEAFF.

This clonotype was detected ten times or more. The chain employs TRBV20-1 and TRBJ1-5, with D maybe TRBD1 (5 bases). Germline V lookup: CDR1 DFQATT, CDR2 SNEGSKA (reference sequence). Trimming removed 5 bases at V and 1 base at J, with 15 bases between. The CDR3 extends over 15 amino acids. CDR3 loop: CSAGLPGPSNQPQHF. The CDR3 DNA reads TGCAGTGCTGGACTCCCGGGACCAAGCAATCAGCCCCAGCATTTT.

The chain couples TRBV19 to TRBJ1-5; 7 bases are a match to TRBD1. Germline V gene lookup returns CDR1 LNHDA and CDR2 SQIVND (reference sequence). The CDR3 totals 14 residues. The V and J ends lost 5 bases and 2 bases, in that order; junction bases with no gene match: 3. The CDR3 loop reads CASSGGGGNQPQHF. CDR3 DNA: TGTGCCAGTAGTGGAGGGGGCGGCAATCAGCCCCAGCATTTT.

This clonotype was counted many times. The gene calls are TRBV20-1 and TRBJ2-5; the D is unclear. Germline values: CDR1 DFQATT, CDR2 SNEGSKA (reference sequence). This CDR3 has 12 residues. Trimming removed 6 bases from V and 2 bases from J, with 10 bases in between. The CDR3 region is CSAEARQETQYF. DNA for the CDR3: TGCAGTGCAGAAGCAAGGCAAGAGACCCAGTACTTC.

This clonotype has at least ten counts. The chain links TRBV6-6 to TRBJ1-1; 8 bases align to TRBD1. Germline assignment: CDR1 MNHNY and CDR2 SVGAGI (reference sequence). The V and J ends lost 0 bases and 5 bases, in that order; junction bases with no gene match: 5. This CDR3 comprises 15 residues. Here the CDR3 DNA reads TGTGCCAGCAGTTACTCTGGGACAGGAGGAACTGAAGCTTTCTTT. The encoded protein is CASSYSGTGGTEAFF.

This clonotype was detected many times. The chain carries TRBV12-5 and TRBJ2-3, with TRBD1 identical over 9 bases. The CDR3 extends over 14 amino acids. The V segment lost 3 bases and the J segment 5 bases; nucleotides outside the gene matches: 3. The germline gives CDR1 LGHNT, CDR2 FRNRAP. The CDR3 reads CASGFGTGIDTQYF. The CDR3 bases are TGTGCTAGTGGTTTCGGGACAGGGATAGATACGCAGTATTTT. The whole variable domain, filled in from reference TRBV12-5 and TRBJ2-3, reads DARVTQTPRHKVTEMGQEVTMRCQPILGHNTVFWYRQTMMQGLELLAYFRNRAPLDDSGMPKDRFSAEMPDATLATLKIQPSEPRDSAVYFCASGFGTGIDTQYFGPGTRLTVL.

This clonotype was recorded only once. This chain links TRBV4-3 with TRBJ2-1, with 12 positions matching TRBD2. Germline V gene sequence: CDR1 LGHNA, CDR2 YSLEER. This CDR3 is built from 16 residues. The ends lost 3 bases at V and 0 bases at J; junction bases unmatched: 0. The CDR3 spells CASSQTSGGSYNEQFF. The CDR3 region has the DNA TGCGCCAGCAGCCAGACTAGCGGGGGCTCCTACAATGAGCAGTTCTTC.

The V gene is TRBV6-5, the J gene TRBJ2-3; D not resolved. CDR1 and CDR2 from the germline V gene are MNHEY and SVGAGI. The CDR3 sequence is 11 residues long. V lost 6 bases to trimming and J lost 5 bases, with 6 bases between them. The CDR3 is CASRALDTQYF. In DNA form, the CDR3 reads TGTGCCAGCAGGGCCTTAGATACGCAGTATTTT.

This chain uses TRBV19 with TRBJ2-2, with D possibly being TRBD1 (5 bases). The length of the CDR3 is 15 residues. V lost 3 bases and J lost 5, with 13 bases in between. In germline, CDR1 is LNHDA, CDR2 SQIVND (reference sequence). CDR3 amino acids: CASSMRTRTTGELFF. The CDR3 DNA reads as TGTGCCAGTAGTATGAGGACACGAACGACCGGGGAGCTGTTTTTT.

This clonotype occurred many times. In DNA, the CDR3 is TGCAGTGCAATGGGGACTAACTACAATGAGCAGTTCTTC. The encoded protein is CSAMGTNYNEQFF. The chain joins TRBV20-1 to TRBJ2-1; 7 positions agree with TRBD2. The ends lost 6 bases at V and 3 bases at J; junction bases unmatched: 5. Germline lookup yields CDR1 DFQATT and CDR2 SNEGSKA (reference sequence). The CDR3 has 13 residues.

This clonotype was counted at least ten times. The J gene is TRBJ1-1, the V gene TRBV20-1, with D uncertain. The germline V gene encodes CDR1 DFQATT and CDR2 SNEGSKA (reference sequence). V was cut by 3 bases and J by 5 bases, with 13 bases left in between. The CDR3 is 13 amino acids. CDR3 region: CSASRELRTEAFF. CDR3 DNA sequence: TGCAGTGCTAGTAGGGAGCTACGGACTGAAGCTTTCTTT.

There are many counts of this clonotype. This sequence joins TRBV14 and TRBJ2-1, with D perhaps given as TRBD1 or TRBD2 (5 bases each). The CDR3 runs to 14 residues. V lost 3 bases and J 8 bases, leaving 14 bases between the germline ends. Germline CDR1 reads SGHDN; CDR2 reads FVKESK. CDR3 protein: CASSQGVLGDEQFF. The CDR3 DNA follows: TGTGCCAGCAGCCAGGGGGTCCTCGGCGATGAGCAGTTCTTC.

This clonotype has ten or more counts. V gene TRBV3-1 combines with J gene TRBJ1-1; no definite D call. The CDR3 sequence is 12 residues long. Trimming removed 3 bases at V and 11 bases at J, with 13 bases between. Germline loops: CDR1 LGHDT, CDR2 YNNKEL (reference sequence). The CDR3 nucleotides read TGTGCCAGCAGCCAGGGATCGACGAGGGCTTTCTTT. Translation gives CASSQGSTRAFF.

This clonotype showed up many times. V gene TRBV5-4 combines with J gene TRBJ2-3; D is unclear. This CDR3 contains 15 residues. CDR1 SGHNT and CDR2 YYREEE come from the germline V gene (reference sequence). The germline V and J ends were trimmed by 4 bases and 2 bases, with 14 bases remaining between them. The chain's CDR3 is CASSPSAYTTDTQYF. The CDR3, as DNA: TGTGCCAGCAGCCCCTCCGCATATACCACAGATACGCAGTATTTT.

This clonotype was found many times. This chain links TRBV2 with TRBJ1-5; D gene ambiguous. Germline V CDR1 and CDR2: SNHLY, FYNNEI. The germline V and J ends were trimmed by 7 bases and 5 bases, with 9 bases remaining between them. The CDR3 extends over 12 amino acids. CDR3 protein: CASNVAHQPQHF. The DNA for the CDR3 is TGTGCCAGCAACGTAGCGCATCAGCCCCAGCATTTT.